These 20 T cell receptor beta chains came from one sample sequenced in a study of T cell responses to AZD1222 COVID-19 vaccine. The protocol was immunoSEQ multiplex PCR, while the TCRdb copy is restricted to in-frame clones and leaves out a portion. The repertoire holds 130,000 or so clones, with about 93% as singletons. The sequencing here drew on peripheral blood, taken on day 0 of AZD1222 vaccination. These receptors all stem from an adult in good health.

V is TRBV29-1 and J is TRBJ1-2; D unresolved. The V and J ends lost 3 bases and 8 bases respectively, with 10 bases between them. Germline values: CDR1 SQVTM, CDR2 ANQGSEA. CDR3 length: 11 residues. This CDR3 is CSVDKSDGYTF. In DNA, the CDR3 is TGCAGCGTTGACAAATCTGACGGCTACACCTTC.

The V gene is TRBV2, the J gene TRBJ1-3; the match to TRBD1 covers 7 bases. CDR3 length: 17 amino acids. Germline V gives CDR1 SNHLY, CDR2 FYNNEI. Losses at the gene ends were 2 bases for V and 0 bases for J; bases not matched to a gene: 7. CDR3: CASSERGTAISGNTIYF. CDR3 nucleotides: TGTGCCAGCAGTGAAAGGGGGACAGCGATCTCTGGAAACACCATATATTTT.

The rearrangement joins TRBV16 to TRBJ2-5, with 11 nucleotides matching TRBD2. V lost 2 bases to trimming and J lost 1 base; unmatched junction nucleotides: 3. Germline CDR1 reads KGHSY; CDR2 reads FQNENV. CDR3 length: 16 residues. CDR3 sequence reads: CASSQIGTSGQETQYF. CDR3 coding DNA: TGTGCCAGCAGCCAAATTGGGACTAGCGGCCAAGAGACCCAGTACTTC.

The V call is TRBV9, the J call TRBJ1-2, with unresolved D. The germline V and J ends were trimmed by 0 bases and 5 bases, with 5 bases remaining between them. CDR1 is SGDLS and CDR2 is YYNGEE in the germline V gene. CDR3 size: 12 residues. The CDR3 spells CASSVAGYGYTF. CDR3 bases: TGTGCCAGCAGCGTAGCGGGATATGGCTACACCTTC.

The CDR3 sequence is CATRNADSTYEQYF. CDR3 DNA: TGTGCCACCAGGAATGCGGACAGTACCTACGAGCAGTACTTC. The chain couples TRBV15 to TRBJ2-7; D is possibly TRBD1 (6 bases). V dropped 6 bases and J dropped 2 bases, with 14 bases sitting between them. In germline, CDR1 is LNHNV, CDR2 YYDKDF (reference sequence). The CDR3 runs to 14 residues.

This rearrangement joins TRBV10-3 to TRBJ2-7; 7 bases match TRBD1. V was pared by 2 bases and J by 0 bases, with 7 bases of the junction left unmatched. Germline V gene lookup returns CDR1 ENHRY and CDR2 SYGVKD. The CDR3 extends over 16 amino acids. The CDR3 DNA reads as TGTGCCATCAGTGAGAAGGGGGCTACGAGCTCCTACGAGCAGTACTTC. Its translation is CAISEKGATSSYEQYF.

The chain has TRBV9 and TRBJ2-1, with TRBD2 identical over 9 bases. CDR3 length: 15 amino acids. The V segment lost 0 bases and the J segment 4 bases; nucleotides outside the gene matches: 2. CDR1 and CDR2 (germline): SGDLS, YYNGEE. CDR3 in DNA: TGTGCCAGCAGCGTAGGACTAGCGGAGTACAATGAGCAGTTCTTC. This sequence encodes CASSVGLAEYNEQFF.

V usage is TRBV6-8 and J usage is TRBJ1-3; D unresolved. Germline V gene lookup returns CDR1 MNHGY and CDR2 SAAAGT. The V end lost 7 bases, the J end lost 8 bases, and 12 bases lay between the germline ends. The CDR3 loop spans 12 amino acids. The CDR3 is CASTRPGYTIYF. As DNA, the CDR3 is TGTGCCAGCACCCGGCCAGGTTACACCATATATTTT.

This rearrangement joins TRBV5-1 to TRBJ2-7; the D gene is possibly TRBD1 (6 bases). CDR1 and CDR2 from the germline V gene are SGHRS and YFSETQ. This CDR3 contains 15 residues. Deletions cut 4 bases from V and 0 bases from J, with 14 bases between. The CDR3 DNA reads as TGCGCCAGCAGCCTACTGCAGGGGAGCTCCTACGAGCAGTACTTC. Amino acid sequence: CASSLLQGSSYEQYF.

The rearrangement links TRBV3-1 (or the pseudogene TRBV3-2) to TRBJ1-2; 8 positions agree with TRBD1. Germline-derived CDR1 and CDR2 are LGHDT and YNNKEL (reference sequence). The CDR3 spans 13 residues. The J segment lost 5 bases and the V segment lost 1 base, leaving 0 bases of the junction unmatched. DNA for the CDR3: TGTGCCAGCAGCCAAGGACAGGGGTATGGCTACACCTTC. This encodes CASSQGQGYGYTF.

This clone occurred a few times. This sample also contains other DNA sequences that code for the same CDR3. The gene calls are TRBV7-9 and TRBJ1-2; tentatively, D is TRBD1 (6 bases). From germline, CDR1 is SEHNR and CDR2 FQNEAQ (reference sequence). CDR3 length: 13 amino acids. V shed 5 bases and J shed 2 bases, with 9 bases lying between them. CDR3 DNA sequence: TGTGCCAGCAGCCCGCAGGGGAACTATGGCTACACCTTC. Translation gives CASSPQGNYGYTF.

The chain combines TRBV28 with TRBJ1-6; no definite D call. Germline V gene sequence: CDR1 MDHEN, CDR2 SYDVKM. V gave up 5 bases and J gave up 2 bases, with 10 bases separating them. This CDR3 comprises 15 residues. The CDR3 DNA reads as TGTGCCAGCAGTCTAACATACGCCTATAATTCACCCCTCCACTTT. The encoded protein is CASSLTYAYNSPLHF.

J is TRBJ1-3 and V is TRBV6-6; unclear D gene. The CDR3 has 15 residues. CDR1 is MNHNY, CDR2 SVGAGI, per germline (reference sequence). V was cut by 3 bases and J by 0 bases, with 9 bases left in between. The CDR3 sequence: CASSYEGSSGNTIYF. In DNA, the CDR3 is TGTGCCAGCAGTTATGAGGGTAGCTCTGGAAACACCATATATTTT.

The CDR3 reads CASSLTGGEQFF. CDR3 nucleotide sequence: TGTGCCAGCAGCCTCACGGGGGGCGAGCAGTTCTTC. The rearrangement joins TRBV6-2 or TRBV6-3 to TRBJ2-1; the D gene is possibly TRBD2 (7 bases). This CDR3 has 12 residues. The germline CDR1 and CDR2 sequences are MNHEY and SVGEGT. The V end was cut by 6 bases, the J end by 10 bases, with 13 bases between.

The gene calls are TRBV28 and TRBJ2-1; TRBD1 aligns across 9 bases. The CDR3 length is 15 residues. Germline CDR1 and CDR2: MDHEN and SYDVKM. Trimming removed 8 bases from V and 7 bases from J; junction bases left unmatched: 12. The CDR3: CASGLLQGAGNEQFF. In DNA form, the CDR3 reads TGTGCCAGCGGCTTGCTACAGGGGGCCGGGAATGAGCAGTTCTTC.

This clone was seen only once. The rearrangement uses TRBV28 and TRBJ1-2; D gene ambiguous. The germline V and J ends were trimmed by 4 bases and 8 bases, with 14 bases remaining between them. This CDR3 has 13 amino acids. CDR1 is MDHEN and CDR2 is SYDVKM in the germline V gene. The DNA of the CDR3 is TGTGCCAGCAGTTCTCAGGTTTGGGGAGGCTACACCTTC. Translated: CASSSQVWGGYTF.

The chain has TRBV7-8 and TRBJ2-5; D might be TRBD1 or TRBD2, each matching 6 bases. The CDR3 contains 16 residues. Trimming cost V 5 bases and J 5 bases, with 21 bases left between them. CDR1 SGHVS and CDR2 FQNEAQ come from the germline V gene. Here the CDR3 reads CASSKRTAGGMETQYF. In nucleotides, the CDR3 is TGTGCCAGCAGCAAAAGGACAGCCGGAGGGATGGAGACCCAGTACTTC.

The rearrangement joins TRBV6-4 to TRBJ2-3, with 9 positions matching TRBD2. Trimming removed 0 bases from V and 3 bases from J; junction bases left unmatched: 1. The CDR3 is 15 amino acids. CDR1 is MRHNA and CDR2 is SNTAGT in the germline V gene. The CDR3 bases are TGTGCCAGCAGTGACTCTAGCGGGAGAACAGATACGCAGTATTTT. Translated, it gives CASSDSSGRTDTQYF.

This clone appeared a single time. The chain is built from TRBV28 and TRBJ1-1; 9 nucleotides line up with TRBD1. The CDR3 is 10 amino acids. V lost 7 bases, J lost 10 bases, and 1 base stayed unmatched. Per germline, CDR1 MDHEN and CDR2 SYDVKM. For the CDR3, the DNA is TGTGCCAGCACGGGACAGGGAGCTTTCTTT. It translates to CASTGQGAFF.

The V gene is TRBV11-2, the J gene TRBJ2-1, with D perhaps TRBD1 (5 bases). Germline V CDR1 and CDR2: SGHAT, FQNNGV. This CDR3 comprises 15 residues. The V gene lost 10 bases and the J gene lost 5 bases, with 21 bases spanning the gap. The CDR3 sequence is CATRRTLGADNEQFF. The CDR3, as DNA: TGTGCCACCCGACGAACGCTAGGGGCGGACAATGAGCAGTTCTTC.